This T cell receptor beta chain comes out of a study of cytomegalovirus exposure and HLA in healthy donors. The study, taken as a whole, reports: In the 95 to 150 validation repertoires, 94% of cluster scores exceeded 0, per a later analysis.

Between the trimmed V and J ends, which lost 1 base and 7 bases, there was a span of 14 bases. The CDR3 spans 15 residues. CDR1 MGHRA and CDR2 YSYEKL come from the germline V gene. The protocol was immunoSEQ multiplex PCR, while the TCRdb copy is restricted to in-frame clones and leaves out a portion. The sample has approximately 90,000 clones; about 96% are singletons. Comment on this clone: Its antigen remains unidentified.

This sequence joins TRBV4-1 and TRBJ1-5, with D uncertain. The sample was PBMCs. The source is a man aged 18 to 30 in good health and CMV-seronegative. The CDR3, as DNA: TGCGCCAGCAGCCAAGTGGGCAATGTCGGACAGCCCCAGCATTTT. Translated, it gives CASSQVGNVGQPQHF.